The table lists the clone carrying this T cell receptor (beta chain) with a few counts. The source of the sample is a study of blood T cell repertoires in COVID-19. Using immunoSEQ multiplex PCR, the repertoire was profiled, and TCRdb retains in-frame clones only, with some absent. The table includes around 250,000 clones, approximately 89% detected once. Trimming left V 2 bases short and J 0 bases short, with 5 bases between. The CDR3 loop spans 15 amino acids. CDR1 is SGHAT, CDR2 FQNNGV, per germline. Everyone who took part was 18 to 89 years old, and they came from roughly 25 US areas. In assigning cohorts, the study relied on participant-reported clinical history.

Sequenced material: PBMCs or T cells enriched from blood (not recorded which). This TCR was recovered from a woman between 35 and 50 years old with acute COVID-19. This sequence joins TRBV11-2 and TRBJ2-6; no clear D. DNA of the CDR3: TGTGCCAGCAGCTTACAGGTCTCTGGGGCCAACGTCCTGACTTTC. This codes for CASSLQVSGANVLTF.